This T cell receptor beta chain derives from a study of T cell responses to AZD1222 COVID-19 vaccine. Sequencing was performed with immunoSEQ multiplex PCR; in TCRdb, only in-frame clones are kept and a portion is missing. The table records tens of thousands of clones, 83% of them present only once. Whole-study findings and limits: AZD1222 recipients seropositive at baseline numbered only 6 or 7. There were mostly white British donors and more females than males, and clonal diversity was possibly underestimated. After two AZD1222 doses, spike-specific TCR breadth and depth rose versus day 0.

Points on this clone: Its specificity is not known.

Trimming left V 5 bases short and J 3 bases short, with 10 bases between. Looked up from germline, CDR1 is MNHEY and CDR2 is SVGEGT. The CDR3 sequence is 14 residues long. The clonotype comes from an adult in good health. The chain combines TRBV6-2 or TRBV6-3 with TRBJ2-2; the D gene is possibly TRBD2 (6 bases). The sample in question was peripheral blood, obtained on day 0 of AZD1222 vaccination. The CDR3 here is CASSSRDYTGELFF. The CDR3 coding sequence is TGTGCCAGCAGTAGCCGGGACTACACCGGGGAGCTGTTTTTT.